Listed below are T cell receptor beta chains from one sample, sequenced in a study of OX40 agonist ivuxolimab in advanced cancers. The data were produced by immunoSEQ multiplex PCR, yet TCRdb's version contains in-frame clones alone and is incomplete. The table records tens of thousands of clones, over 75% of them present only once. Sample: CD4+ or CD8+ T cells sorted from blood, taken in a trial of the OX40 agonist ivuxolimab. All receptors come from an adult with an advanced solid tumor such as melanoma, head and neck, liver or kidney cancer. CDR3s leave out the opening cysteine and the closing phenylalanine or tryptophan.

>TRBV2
ASSVTESRNTIY
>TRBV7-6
ASSLASNTGGGYT
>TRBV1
TSSQALVASNQPQH
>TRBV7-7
ASSSRERGRYTEAF
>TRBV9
ASSRGQFSYEQY
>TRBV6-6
ATEDRALNTEAF
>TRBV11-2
ASSLGVRVYNEQF
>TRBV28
ASTPPQGGRGTRGNTGELF
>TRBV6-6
ASRQTEGGGLF
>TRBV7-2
ASSPYPGQGSPLH
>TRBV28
ASSFRDRGTTEAF
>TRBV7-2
ASSLVEGGYEQY
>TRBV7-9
ASSRISGDTQY
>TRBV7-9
ASSRGLGYGYT
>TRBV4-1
ASSQKGGLRHNEQF
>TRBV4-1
ASSQARVQRTNYGYT
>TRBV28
ASSLGTQPQH
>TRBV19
ASSIGSLNYGYT
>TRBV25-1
ASSEPGTAYGYT
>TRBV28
ASSFFTPTGRFYGYT
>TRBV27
ASRGTRGSNQPQH
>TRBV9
ASSPSGVIVAASTDTQY
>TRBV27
ASRKTGGTGSSYEQY
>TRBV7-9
ASSRIAGGNTGELF
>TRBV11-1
ASSPLLSGRAF
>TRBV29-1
SVAGVDRIGVNEQF
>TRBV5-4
ASSLMLQGQETQY
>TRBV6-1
ASSTGRDTGELF
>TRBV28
ASTQGYYEQY
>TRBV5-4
ASSLTASGANTGELF
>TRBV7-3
ASSLGLLAGNEQF
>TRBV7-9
ASRSGGETQY
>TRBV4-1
ASSQVSGERREQF
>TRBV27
ASSRANTGELF
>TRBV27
ASSPLASGKETQY
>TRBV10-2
ASRTGLIYNEQF
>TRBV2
ASSEARNTIY
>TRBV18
ASSRDSLRGEKLF
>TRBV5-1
ASSKQDRGISSGANVLT
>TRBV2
ASAGQGFSTDTQY
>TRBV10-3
AISDRGWAYGYT
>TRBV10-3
AISESGRMNTEAF
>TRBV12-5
ASGLGTSGRATDTQY
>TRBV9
ASSPGLGLGMNTEAF
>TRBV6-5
ASSPRRGYNQPQH